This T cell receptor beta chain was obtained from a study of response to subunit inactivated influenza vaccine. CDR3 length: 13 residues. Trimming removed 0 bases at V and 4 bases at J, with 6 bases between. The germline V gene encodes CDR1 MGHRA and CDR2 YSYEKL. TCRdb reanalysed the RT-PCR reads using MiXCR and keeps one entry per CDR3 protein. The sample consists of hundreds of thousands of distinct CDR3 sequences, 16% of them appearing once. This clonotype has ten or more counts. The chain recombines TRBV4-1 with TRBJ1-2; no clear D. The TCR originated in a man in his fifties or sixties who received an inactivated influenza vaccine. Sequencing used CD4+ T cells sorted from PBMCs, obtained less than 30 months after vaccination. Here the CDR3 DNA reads TGCGCCAGCAGCCAAGATCTTGGCTATGGCTACACCTTC. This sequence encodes CASSQDLGYGYTF.